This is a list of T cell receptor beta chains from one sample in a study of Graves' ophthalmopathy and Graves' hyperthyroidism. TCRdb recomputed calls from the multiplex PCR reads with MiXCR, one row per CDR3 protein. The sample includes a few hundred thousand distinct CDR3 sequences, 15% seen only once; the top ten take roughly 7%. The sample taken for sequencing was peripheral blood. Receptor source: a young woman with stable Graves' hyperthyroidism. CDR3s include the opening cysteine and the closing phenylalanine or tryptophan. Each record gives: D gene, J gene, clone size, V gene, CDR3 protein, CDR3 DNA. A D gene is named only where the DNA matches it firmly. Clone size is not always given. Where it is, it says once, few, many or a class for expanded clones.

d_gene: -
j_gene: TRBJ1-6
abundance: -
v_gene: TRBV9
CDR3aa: CASSVDGGNDRSPLHF
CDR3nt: TGTGCCAGCAGCGTAGACGGTGGTAATGATCGTTCACCCCTCCACTTT

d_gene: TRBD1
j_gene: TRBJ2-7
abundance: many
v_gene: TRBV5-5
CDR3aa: CASSLVGQGAYEQYF
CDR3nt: TGTGCCAGCAGCTTGGTAGGACAGGGGGCCTACGAGCAGTACTTC

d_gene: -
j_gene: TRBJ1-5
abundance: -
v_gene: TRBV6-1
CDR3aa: CASRRDFWSRQPQHF
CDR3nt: TGTGCCAGCAGAAGGGACTTTTGGTCACGGCAGCCCCAGCATTTT

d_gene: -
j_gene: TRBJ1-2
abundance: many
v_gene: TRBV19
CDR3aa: CASSISRTRENYGYTF
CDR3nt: TGTGCCAGTAGTATTTCGCGCACCCGGGAAAACTATGGCTACACCTTC

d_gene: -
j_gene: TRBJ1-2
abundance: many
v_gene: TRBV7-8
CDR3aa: CASSLGTLNYGYTF
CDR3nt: TGTGCCAGCAGCTTAGGGACGCTTAACTATGGCTACACCTTC

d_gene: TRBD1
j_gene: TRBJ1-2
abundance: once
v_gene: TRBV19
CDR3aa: CASSPPGTAPYGYRF
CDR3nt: TGTGCCAGTAGCCCCCCGGGGACAGCCCCCTATGGCTACAGGTTC

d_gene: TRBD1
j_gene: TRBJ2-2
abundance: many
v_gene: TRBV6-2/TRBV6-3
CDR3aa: CASSYLGQANTGELFF
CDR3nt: TGTGCCAGCAGTTACCTAGGACAGGCGAACACCGGGGAGCTGTTTTTT

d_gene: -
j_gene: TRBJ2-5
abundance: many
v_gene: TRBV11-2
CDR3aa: CASSPPRYTPTQYF
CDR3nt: TGTGCCAGCAGCCCCCCCCGATACACTCCGACCCAGTACTTC

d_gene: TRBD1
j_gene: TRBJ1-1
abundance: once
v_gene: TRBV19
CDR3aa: CASSGYGEGARTGVFF
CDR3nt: TGTGCCAGTAGCGGCTACGGGGAGGGGGCGAGAACTGGAGTTTTCTTT

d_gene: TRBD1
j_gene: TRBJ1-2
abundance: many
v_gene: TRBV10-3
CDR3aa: CAISEPTGTGAFVAF
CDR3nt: TGTGCCATCAGTGAGCCGACCGGGACAGGTGCCTTCGTCGCCTTC

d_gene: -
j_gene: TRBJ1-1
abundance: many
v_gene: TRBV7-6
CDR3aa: CASTQGLWGNTEAFF
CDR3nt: TGTGCCAGCACCCAGGGCTTGTGGGGGAACACTGAAGCTTTCTTT

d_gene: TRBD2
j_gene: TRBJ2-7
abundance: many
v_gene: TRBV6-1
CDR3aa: CASSQRGGLNEQYF
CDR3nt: TGTGCCAGCAGCCAGCGGGGGGGCCTTAACGAGCAGTACTTC

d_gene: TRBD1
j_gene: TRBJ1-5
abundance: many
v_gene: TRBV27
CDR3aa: CASSSDRGSQPQHF
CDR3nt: TGTGCCAGCAGTTCGGACAGGGGCAGTCAGCCCCAGCATTTT

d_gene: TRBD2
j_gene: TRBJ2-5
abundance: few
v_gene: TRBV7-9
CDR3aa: CASSQRGGAETKYF
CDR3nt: TGTGCCAGCAGTCAACGCGGGGGGGCGGAGACCAAGTACTTC

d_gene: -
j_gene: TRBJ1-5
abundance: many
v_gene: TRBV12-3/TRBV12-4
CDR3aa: CASSRTEAGQPQHF
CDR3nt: TGTGCCAGCAGCCGGACAGAGGCGGGTCAGCCCCAGCATTTT

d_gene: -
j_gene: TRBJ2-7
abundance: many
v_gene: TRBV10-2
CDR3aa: CASSEPQGNPYEQYF
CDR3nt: TGCGCCAGCAGTGAACCGCAGGGAAACCCCTACGAGCAGTACTTC

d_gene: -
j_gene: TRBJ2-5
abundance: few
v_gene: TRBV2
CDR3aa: CASIGWQETQYF
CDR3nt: TGTGCCAGCATCGGCTGGCAAGAGACCCAGTACTTC

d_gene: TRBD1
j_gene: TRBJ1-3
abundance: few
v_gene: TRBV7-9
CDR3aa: CASSSDRGDGNTIYF
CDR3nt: TGTGCCAGCAGCTCTGACAGGGGAGATGGAAACACCATATATTTT

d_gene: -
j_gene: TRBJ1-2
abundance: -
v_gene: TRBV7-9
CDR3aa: CASSLEGDPYGYTF
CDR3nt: TGTGCCAGCAGCTTAGAGGGGGACCCCTATGGCTACACCTTC

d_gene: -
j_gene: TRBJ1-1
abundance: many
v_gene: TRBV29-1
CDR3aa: CSVLSDSEAFF
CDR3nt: TGCAGCGTCTTATCAGACAGCGAAGCTTTCTTT

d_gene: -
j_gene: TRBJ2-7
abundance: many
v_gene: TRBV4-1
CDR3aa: CASSQGDFGGEQYF
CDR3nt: TGCGCCAGCAGCCAAGGGGACTTCGGAGGGGAACAGTACTTC

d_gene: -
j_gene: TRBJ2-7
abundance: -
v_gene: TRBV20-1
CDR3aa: CSARDRGYSYEQYF
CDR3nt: TGCAGTGCTAGAGACAGGGGCTATTCCTACGAGCAGTACTTC

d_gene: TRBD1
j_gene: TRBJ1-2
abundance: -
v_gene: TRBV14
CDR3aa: CASSQPDRGPGYTF
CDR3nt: TGTGCCAGCAGCCAACCCGACAGGGGGCCTGGCTACACCTTC

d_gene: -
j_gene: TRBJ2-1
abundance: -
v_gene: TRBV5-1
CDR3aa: CASSLDYGGQYNEQSF
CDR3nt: TGCGCCAGCAGCTTGGATTACGGGGGCCAATACAATGAGCAGTCCTTC

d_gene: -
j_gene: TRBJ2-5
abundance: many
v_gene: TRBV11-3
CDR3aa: CASKDTGRDETQYF
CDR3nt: TGTGCCAGCAAGGACACAGGGAGAGACGAGACCCAGTACTTC

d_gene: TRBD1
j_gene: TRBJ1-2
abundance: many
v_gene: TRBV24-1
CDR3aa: CATSDPGQGYYGYTF
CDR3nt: TGTGCCACCAGTGATCCGGGACAGGGTTACTATGGCTACACCTTC

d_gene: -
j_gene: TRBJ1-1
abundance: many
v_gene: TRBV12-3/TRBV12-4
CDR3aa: CASSLQPGMNTEAFF
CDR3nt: TGTGCCAGCAGTTTGCAGCCGGGAATGAATACTGAAGCTTTCTTT

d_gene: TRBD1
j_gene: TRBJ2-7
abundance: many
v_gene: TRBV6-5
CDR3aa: CASSYSLLTGQGKQYF
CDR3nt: TGTGCCAGCAGTTACTCGTTATTAACGGGACAGGGAAAGCAGTACTTC

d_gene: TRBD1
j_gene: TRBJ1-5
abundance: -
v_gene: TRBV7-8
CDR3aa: CASRLTGLGNQPQHF
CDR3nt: TGTGCCAGCAGGCTGACAGGGTTGGGCAATCAGCCCCAGCATTTT

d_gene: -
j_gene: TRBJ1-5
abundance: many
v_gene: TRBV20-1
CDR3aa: CSARDTGGPNQPQHF
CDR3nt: TGCAGTGCTAGAGATACGGGGGGCCCCAATCAGCCCCAGCATTTT

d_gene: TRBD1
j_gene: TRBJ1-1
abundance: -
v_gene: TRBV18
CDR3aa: CASSQKQGTGVEAFF
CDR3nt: TGTGCCAGCTCACAGAAGCAAGGGACAGGGGTTGAAGCTTTCTTT

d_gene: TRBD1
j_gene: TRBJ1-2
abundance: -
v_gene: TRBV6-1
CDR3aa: CASSEAMGQEVYGYTF
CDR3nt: TGTGCCAGCAGTGAAGCAATGGGACAGGAGGTCTATGGCTACACCTTC

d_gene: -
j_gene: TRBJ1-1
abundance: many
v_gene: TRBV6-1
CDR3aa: CASSERQDTEAFF
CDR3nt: TGTGCCAGCAGTGAGAGACAGGACACTGAAGCTTTCTTT

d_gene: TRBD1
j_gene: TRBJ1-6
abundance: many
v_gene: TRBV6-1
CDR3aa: CASSGQGYSPLHF
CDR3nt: TGTGCCAGCAGCGGACAGGGCTATTCACCCCTCCACTTT

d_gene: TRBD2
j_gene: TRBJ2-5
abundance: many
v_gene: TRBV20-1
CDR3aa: CSARRLAGQETQYF
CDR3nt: TGCAGTGCTCGTCGACTAGCGGGGCAAGAGACCCAGTACTTC

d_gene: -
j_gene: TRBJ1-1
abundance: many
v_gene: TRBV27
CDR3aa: CASPNTEAFF
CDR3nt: TGTGCCAGCCCAAATACTGAAGCTTTCTTT

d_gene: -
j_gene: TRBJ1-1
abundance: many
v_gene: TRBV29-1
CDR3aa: CSVARTLMNTEAFF
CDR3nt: TGCAGCGTTGCACGGACCCTTATGAACACTGAAGCTTTCTTT

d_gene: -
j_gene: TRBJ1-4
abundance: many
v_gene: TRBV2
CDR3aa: CASSEAARLNEKLFF
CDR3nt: TGTGCCAGCAGTGAAGCGGCCAGGTTAAATGAAAAACTGTTTTTT

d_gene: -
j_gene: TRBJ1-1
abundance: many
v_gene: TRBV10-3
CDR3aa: CAISGTENTEAFF
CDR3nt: TGTGCCATCAGTGGGACAGAGAACACTGAAGCTTTCTTT

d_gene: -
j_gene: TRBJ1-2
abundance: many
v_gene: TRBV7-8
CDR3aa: CASSTRQLSDGGYTF
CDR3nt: TGTGCCAGCAGCACCCGACAGTTGTCCGATGGTGGCTACACCTTC

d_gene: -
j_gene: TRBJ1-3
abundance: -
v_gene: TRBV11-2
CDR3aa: CASSLDGDGRNTIYF
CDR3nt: TGTGCCAGCAGCTTAGACGGGGATGGTCGAAACACCATATATTTT

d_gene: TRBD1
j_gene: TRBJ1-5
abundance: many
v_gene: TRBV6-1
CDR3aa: CATQRRQGASQPQHF
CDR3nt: TGTGCCACCCAAAGGAGACAGGGGGCTAGTCAGCCCCAGCATTTT

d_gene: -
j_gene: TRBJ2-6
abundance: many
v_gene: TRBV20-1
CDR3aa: CSATHSGANVLTF
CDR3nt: TGCAGTGCTACACACTCTGGGGCCAACGTCCTGACTTTC

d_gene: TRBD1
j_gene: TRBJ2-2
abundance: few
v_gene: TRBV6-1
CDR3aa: CASSLRQGDIGELFF
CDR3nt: TGTGCCAGCAGTCTGAGACAGGGGGATATCGGGGAGCTGTTTTTT

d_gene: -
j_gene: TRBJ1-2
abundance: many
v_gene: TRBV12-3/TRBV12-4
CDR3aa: CASSLKRVYGYTF
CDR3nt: TGTGCCAGCAGTTTAAAGAGAGTGTATGGCTACACCTTC

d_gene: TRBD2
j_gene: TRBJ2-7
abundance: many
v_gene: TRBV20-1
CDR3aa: CSALLEGGVAYF
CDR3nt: TGCAGTGCTCTCTTGGAGGGAGGGGTGGCGTACTTC

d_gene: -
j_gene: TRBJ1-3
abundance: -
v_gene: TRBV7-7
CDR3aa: CASTEQGGNTIYF
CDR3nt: TGTGCCAGCACGGAGCAGGGGGGAAACACCATATATTTT

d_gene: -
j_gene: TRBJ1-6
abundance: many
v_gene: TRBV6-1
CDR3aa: CASSVFGQQNSPLHF
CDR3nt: TGTGCCAGCAGTGTTTTTGGGCAGCAGAATTCACCCCTCCACTTT

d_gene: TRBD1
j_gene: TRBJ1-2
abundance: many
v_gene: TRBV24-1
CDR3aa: CATTRDSRSNYGYTF
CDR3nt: TGTGCCACCACCCGGGACAGCCGTTCTAACTATGGCTACACCTTC

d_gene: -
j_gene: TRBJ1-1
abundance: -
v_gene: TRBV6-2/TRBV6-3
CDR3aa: CASRHRAPRRTEAFF
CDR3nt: TGTGCCAGCAGACACAGGGCCCCAAGGAGGACTGAAGCTTTCTTT